Shown below are 12 T cell receptor beta chains from a single sample sequenced in a study of blood T cell repertoires in COVID-19. Repertoires were generated with immunoSEQ multiplex PCR, while TCRdb's copy carries only in-frame clones and drops some. The sample shows 130,000 or so clones, around 89% of them seen only once. The material sequenced was peripheral blood. These receptors all come from a man aged 45-65 years with active or convalescent COVID-19.

This sequence joins TRBV28 and TRBJ2-5, with 8 positions matching TRBD1. The CDR3 extends over 12 amino acids. J lost 2 bases, V lost 9 bases, and 2 bases had no gene match. CDR1 is MDHEN, CDR2 SYDVKM, per germline. The CDR3, as DNA: TGTGCCAGTAGACAGGGGCAAGAGACCCAGTACTTC. Its translation: CASRQGQETQYF.

This chain links TRBV6-1 with TRBJ1-6; TRBD1 agrees at 12 bases. CDR1 is MNHNS, CDR2 SASEGT, per germline. The CDR3 runs 18 residues. V gave up 0 bases and J gave up 5 bases; unmatched junction bases: 5. CDR3 residues: CASSEAGTGGADNSPLHF. The CDR3 DNA reads TGTGCCAGCAGTGAAGCGGGGACAGGGGGCGCTGATAATTCACCCCTCCACTTT.

V and J are TRBV13 and TRBJ2-7; TRBD1 matches at 9 bases. Germline V gene lookup returns CDR1 PRHDT and CDR2 FYEKMQ (reference sequence). V gave up 0 bases and J gave up 4 bases; unmatched junction bases: 7. The CDR3 contains 16 residues. The CDR3 loop reads CASSLGLWTGDYEQYF. In DNA, the CDR3 is TGTGCCAGCAGCTTAGGACTGTGGACAGGGGATTACGAGCAGTACTTC.

This sequence joins TRBV5-1 and TRBJ1-1; maybe TRBD1 (6 bases). V lost 4 bases to trimming and J lost 1 base, with 11 bases between them. Germline loops: CDR1 SGHRS, CDR2 YFSETQ. CDR3 size: 14 residues. The CDR3 region is CASSVGQQNTEAFF. CDR3 DNA sequence: TGCGCCAGCAGCGTGGGACAACAGAACACTGAAGCTTTCTTT.

The chain joins TRBV20-1 to TRBJ1-5; 8 bases are shared with TRBD1. J gave up 6 bases and V 3 bases, and 7 bases lay outside the gene matches. Germline CDR1 DFQATT, CDR2 SNEGSKA (reference sequence). The CDR3 has 14 residues. DNA of the CDR3: TGCAGTGCTAGTCCTAGACAGGGGATTCAGCCCCAGCATTTT. It specifies CSASPRQGIQPQHF.

The chain employs TRBV7-2 and TRBJ1-1; D might be TRBD1 (6 bases). Germline V gives CDR1 SGHTA, CDR2 FQGNSA. V lost 5 bases, J lost 3 bases, and 13 bases lay in between. The CDR3 is 14 residues long. The CDR3 reads CASSPLGGDTEAFF. The CDR3 coding sequence is TGTGCCAGCAGCCCATTAGGGGGTGACACTGAAGCTTTCTTT.

This clone was seen more than once but under ten times. The chain links TRBV9 to TRBJ2-7, with 7 bases lining up with TRBD2. The J segment lost 3 bases and the V segment lost 4 bases, leaving 10 bases of the junction unmatched. CDR1 and CDR2 from the germline V gene are SGDLS and YYNGEE. CDR3 length: 15 amino acids. CDR3 amino acids: CASSPHSGRDYEQYF. The CDR3, as DNA: TGTGCCAGCAGCCCTCACTCAGGGAGGGACTACGAGCAGTACTTC. Full variable domain (rest looked up from reference TRBV9 and TRBJ2-7): DSGVTQTPKHLITATGQRVTLRCSPRSGDLSVYWYQQSLDQGLQFLIQYYNGEERAKGNILERFSAQQFPDLHSELNLSSLELGDSALYFCASSPHSGRDYEQYFGPGTRLTVT.

The chain has TRBV11-3 and TRBJ2-1; 12 bases line up with TRBD2. V gave up 5 bases and J gave up 6 bases; unmatched junction bases: 8. The V gene's germline CDR1 is SGHNT and CDR2 YENEEA. The CDR3 length is 16 residues. DNA of the CDR3: TGTGCCAGCAGCAGAACTAGCGGGGGGACTATCAATGAGCAGTTCTTC. Amino acids: CASSRTSGGTINEQFF.

The chain recombines TRBV6-2 or TRBV6-3 with TRBJ1-6; perhaps TRBD1 as D (6 bases). The CDR3 extends over 18 amino acids. Per germline, CDR1 MNHEY and CDR2 SVGEGT. Trimming took 2 bases from V and 8 from J, leaving 22 bases between them. This CDR3 reads CASSYPEGEDEFDSPLHF. The DNA of the CDR3 is TGTGCCAGCAGTTACCCCGAGGGGGAAGATGAGTTTGATTCACCCCTCCACTTT.

This chain connects TRBV4-3 to TRBJ1-2; 8 nucleotides line up with TRBD1. The V and J ends lost 0 bases and 6 bases, in that order; junction bases with no gene match: 6. The CDR3 sequence is 15 residues long. Germline CDR1 and CDR2: LGHNA and YSLEER. The CDR3 DNA is TGCGCCAGCAGCCAAGAGGTCAGGGGGCTGGATGGCTACACCTTC. Encoded protein: CASSQEVRGLDGYTF.

The chain links TRBV5-1 to TRBJ2-7, with 7 nucleotides matching TRBD1. J gave up 0 bases and V 3 bases, and 15 bases lay outside the gene matches. Germline values: CDR1 SGHRS, CDR2 YFSETQ. The CDR3 has 18 residues. The CDR3 DNA is TGCGCCAGCAGCTCGCAGGGGACAGTAGGGTTGAGCTCCTACGAGCAGTACTTC. Its translation is CASSSQGTVGLSSYEQYF.

This clone was observed a few times. This chain uses TRBV11-2 with TRBJ1-6; D gene uncertain. Germline lookup yields CDR1 SGHAT and CDR2 FQNNGV. The V end lost 4 bases, the J end lost 5 bases, and 9 bases lay between the germline ends. The CDR3 is made up of 14 amino acids. The CDR3 coding sequence is TGTGCCAGCAGCTCCGCTACAGATAATTCACCCCTCCACTTT. Translated: CASSSATDNSPLHF.